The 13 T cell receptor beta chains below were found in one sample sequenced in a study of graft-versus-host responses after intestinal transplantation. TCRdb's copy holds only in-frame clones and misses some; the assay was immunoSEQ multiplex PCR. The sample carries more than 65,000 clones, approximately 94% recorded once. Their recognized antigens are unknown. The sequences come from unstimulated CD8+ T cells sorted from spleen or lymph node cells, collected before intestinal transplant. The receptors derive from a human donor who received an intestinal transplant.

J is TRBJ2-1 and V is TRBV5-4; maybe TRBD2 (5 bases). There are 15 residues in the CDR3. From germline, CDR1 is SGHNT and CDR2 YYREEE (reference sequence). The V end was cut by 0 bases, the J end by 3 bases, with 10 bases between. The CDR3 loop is CASSLDWENYNEQFF. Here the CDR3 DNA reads TGTGCCAGCAGCTTGGACTGGGAGAACTACAATGAGCAGTTCTTC. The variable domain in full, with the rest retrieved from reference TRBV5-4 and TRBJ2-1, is ETGVTQSPTHLIKTRGQQVTLRCSSQSGHNTVSWYQQALGQGPQFIFQYYREEENGRGNFPPRFSGLQFPNYSSELNVNALELDDSALYLCASSLDWENYNEQFFGPGTRLTVL.

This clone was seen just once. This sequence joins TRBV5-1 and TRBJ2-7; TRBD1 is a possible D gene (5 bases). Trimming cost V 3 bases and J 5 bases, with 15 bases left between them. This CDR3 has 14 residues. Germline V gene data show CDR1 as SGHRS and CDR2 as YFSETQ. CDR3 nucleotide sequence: TGCGCCAGCAGCTCTCGTCAGGGCGTCAACGAGCAGTACTTC. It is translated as CASSSRQGVNEQYF.

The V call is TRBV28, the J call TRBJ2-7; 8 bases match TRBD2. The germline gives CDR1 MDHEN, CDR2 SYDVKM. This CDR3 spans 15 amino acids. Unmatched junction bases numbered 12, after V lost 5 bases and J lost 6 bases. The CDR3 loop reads CASSQRAGVGFEQYF. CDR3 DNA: TGTGCCAGCAGTCAAAGAGCGGGAGTGGGGTTCGAGCAGTACTTC.

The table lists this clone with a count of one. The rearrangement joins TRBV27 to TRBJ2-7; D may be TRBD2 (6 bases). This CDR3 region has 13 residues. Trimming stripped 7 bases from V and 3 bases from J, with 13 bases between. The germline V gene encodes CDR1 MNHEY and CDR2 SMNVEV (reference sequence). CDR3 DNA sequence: TGTGCCAGCAAGCTACGCGGGAACTACGAGCAGTACTTC. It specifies CASKLRGNYEQYF.

The CDR3 DNA reads TGTGCCAGCAGCTCGCTGGACAGGGCCCCCTACGAGCAGTACTTC. Protein sequence: CASSSLDRAPYEQYF. The gene calls are TRBV11-3 and TRBJ2-7; TRBD1 matches 8 bases. Germline CDR1 reads SGHNT; CDR2 reads YENEEA. There are 15 residues in the CDR3. Trimming cost V 4 bases and J 2 bases; bases outside gene matches: 7. Variable domain in full (rest from reference TRBV11-3 and TRBJ2-7): EAGVVQSPRYKIIEKKQPVAFWCNPISGHNTLYWYLQNLGQGPELLIRYENEEAVDDSQLPKDRFSAERLKGVDSTLKIQPAELGDSAVYLCASSSLDRAPYEQYFGPGTRLTVT.

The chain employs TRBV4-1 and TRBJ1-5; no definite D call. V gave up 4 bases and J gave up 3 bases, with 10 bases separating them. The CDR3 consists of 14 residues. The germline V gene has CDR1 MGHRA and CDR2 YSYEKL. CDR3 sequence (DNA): TGCGCCAGCAGCCCTTACAATTCCAATCAGCCCCAGCATTTT. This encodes CASSPYNSNQPQHF.

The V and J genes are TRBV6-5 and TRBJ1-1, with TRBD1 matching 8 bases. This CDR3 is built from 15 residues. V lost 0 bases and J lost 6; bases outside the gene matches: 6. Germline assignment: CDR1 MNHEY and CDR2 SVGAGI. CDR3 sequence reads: CASSYSGQGRAEAFF. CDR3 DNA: TGTGCCAGCAGTTACTCAGGACAGGGTCGGGCTGAAGCTTTCTTT.

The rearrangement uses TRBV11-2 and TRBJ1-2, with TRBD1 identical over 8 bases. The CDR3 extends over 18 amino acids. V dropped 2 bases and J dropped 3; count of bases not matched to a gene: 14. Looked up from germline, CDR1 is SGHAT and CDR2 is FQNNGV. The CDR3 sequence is CASSLNPLVDRGHYGYTF. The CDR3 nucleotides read TGTGCCAGCAGCTTAAACCCCCTCGTCGACAGGGGTCACTATGGCTACACCTTC.

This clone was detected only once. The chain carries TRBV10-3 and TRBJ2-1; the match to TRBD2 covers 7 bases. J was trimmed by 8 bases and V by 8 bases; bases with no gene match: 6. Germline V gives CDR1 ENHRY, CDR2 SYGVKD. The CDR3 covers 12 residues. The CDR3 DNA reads TGTGCCATCGGGAGGGACGGGGATGAGCAGTTCTTC. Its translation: CAIGRDGDEQFF.

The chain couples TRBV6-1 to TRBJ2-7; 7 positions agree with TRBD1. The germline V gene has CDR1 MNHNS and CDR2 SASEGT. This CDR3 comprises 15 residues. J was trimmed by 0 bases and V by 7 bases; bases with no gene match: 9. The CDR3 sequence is CASKTTGRSSYEQYF. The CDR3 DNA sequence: TGTGCCAGCAAAACGACAGGGCGAAGCTCCTACGAGCAGTACTTC.

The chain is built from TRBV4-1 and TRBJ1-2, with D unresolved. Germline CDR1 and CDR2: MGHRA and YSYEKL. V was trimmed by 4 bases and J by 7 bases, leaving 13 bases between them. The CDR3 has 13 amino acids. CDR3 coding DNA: TGCGCCAGCAGCCGTCGACAACGAAGTGGCTACACCTTC. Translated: CASSRRQRSGYTF.

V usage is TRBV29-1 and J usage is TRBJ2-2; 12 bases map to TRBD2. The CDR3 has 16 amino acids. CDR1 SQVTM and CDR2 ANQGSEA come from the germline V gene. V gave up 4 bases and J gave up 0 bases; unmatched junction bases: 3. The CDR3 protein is CSVGLAGEANTGELFF. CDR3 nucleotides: TGCAGCGTTGGACTAGCGGGGGAAGCGAACACCGGGGAGCTGTTTTTT.

The CDR3 spells CASSASRDRARTGELFF. The CDR3 DNA follows: TGTGCCAGCAGTGCCTCAAGGGACAGGGCTAGGACCGGGGAGCTGTTTTTT. J is TRBJ2-2 and V is TRBV6-4, with TRBD1 matching 9 bases. CDR3 length equals 17 residues. Germline-derived CDR1 and CDR2 are MRHNA and SNTAGT. The trim removed 4 bases at V and 5 bases at J, leaving 11 bases unmatched.